A selection of T cell receptor beta chains follows, all from one sample in a study of cytomegalovirus exposure and HLA in healthy donors. Sequencing used immunoSEQ multiplex PCR; TCRdb keeps in-frame clones, though not all of them. The data contain around 120,000 clones, 74% of them seen just once; the ten biggest clones take up over 2.5%. Sequencing input: PBMCs. The receptors stem from a man aged 50 to 60 in good health and CMV-seropositive. Both conserved end residues are part of each CDR3. The order of the fields is clone size, J gene, V gene, D gene, CDR3 protein, CDR3 DNA. A D gene is named only where the DNA matches it firmly. Clone size is stated in some rows and not others, as once, few, many or a class when expanded.

size: .; J: TRBJ2-5; V: TRBV12-5; D: .; CDR3: CASGLVLSSFQETQYF; DNA: TGTGCTAGTGGTTTGGTACTGTCTAGCTTCCAAGAGACCCAGTACTTC
size: .; J: TRBJ2-1; V: TRBV30; D: .; CDR3: CAWSVRLVDNEQFF; DNA: TGTGCCTGGAGTGTACGTCTGGTAGACAATGAGCAGTTCTTC
size: few; J: TRBJ2-4; V: TRBV4-2; D: TRBD2; CDR3: CASSATGRDKNIQYF; DNA: TGTGCCAGCAGCGCCACCGGGAGGGACAAAAACATTCAGTACTTC
size: .; J: TRBJ1-2; V: TRBV11-2; D: .; CDR3: CASSLDWGGTYGYTF; DNA: TGTGCCAGCAGCTTAGATTGGGGTGGGACTTATGGCTACACCTTC
size: .; J: TRBJ2-3; V: TRBV15; D: TRBD2; CDR3: CATSGPGLVGTDTQYF; DNA: TGTGCCACCAGCGGGCCTGGACTAGTCGGTACAGATACGCAGTATTTT
size: .; J: TRBJ1-3; V: TRBV7-2; D: .; CDR3: CATSDISGNTIYF; DNA: TGTGCCACCTCGGACATTTCTGGAAACACCATATATTTT
size: .; J: TRBJ2-7; V: TRBV9; D: .; CDR3: CASSARQSSYEQYF; DNA: TGTGCCAGCAGCGCCAGACAGAGCTCCTACGAGCAGTACTTC
size: once; J: TRBJ2-1; V: TRBV19; D: TRBD1; CDR3: CASTNAGTVQFF; DNA: TGTGCCAGTACCAATGCCGGGACAGTCCAGTTCTTC
size: few; J: TRBJ1-3; V: TRBV27; D: .; CDR3: CASSLTGVAGNTIYF; DNA: TGTGCCAGCAGTTTAACAGGTGTGGCGGGAAACACCATATATTTT
size: few; J: TRBJ2-1; V: TRBV6-4; D: TRBD2; CDR3: CASSDSGRIDEQFF; DNA: TGTGCCAGCAGTGATAGCGGGAGAATCGATGAGCAGTTCTTC
size: .; J: TRBJ1-2; V: TRBV4-1; D: .; CDR3: CASSQGQGGGVRGYTF; DNA: TGCGCCAGCAGCCAAGGGCAGGGTGGGGGGGTGAGGGGCTACACCTTC
size: .; J: TRBJ2-7; V: TRBV5-1; D: TRBD1; CDR3: CASSTPGQSYEQYF; DNA: TGCGCCAGCAGCACCCCGGGACAGTCCTACGAGCAGTACTTC
size: .; J: TRBJ2-3; V: TRBV7-3; D: .; CDR3: CASSSSGTGTDTQYF; DNA: TGTGCCAGCAGCTCCTCCGGGACTGGCACAGATACGCAGTATTTT
size: .; J: TRBJ2-7; V: TRBV5-6; D: TRBD2; CDR3: CASSPTSGSSYEQYF; DNA: TGTGCCAGCAGCCCTACTAGCGGATCCTCCTACGAGCAGTACTTC
size: .; J: TRBJ2-7; V: TRBV6-1; D: TRBD2; CDR3: CASSDYAGGPYEQYF; DNA: TGTGCCAGCAGTGATTATGCGGGAGGGCCCTACGAGCAGTACTTC
size: .; J: TRBJ2-5; V: TRBV5-1; D: .; CDR3: CASSPGGLIQETQYF; DNA: TGCGCCAGCAGCCCAGGTGGGCTAATCCAAGAGACCCAGTACTTC
size: .; J: TRBJ2-7; V: TRBV7-2; D: TRBD2; CDR3: CASSLARASGVEQYF; DNA: TGTGCCAGCAGCTTAGCGAGGGCTAGCGGAGTCGAGCAGTACTTC
size: once; J: TRBJ1-6; V: TRBV7-2; D: TRBD1; CDR3: CASRGQYSYNSPLHF; DNA: TGTGCCAGCAGGGGACAGTACTCCTATAATTCACCCCTCCACTTT
size: .; J: TRBJ1-2; V: TRBV7-2; D: .; CDR3: CASRHRSGAPNYGYTF; DNA: TGTGCCAGCAGGCATAGATCAGGGGCCCCGAACTATGGCTACACCTTC
size: .; J: TRBJ2-1; V: TRBV5-6; D: .; CDR3: CASMAVTYNEQFF; DNA: TGTGCCAGCATGGCGGTAACCTACAATGAGCAGTTCTTC
size: .; J: TRBJ1-1; V: TRBV19; D: .; CDR3: CASSIIGVGGSAFF; DNA: TGTGCCAGTAGTATAATTGGGGTTGGAGGGTCCGCTTTCTTT
size: .; J: TRBJ2-5; V: TRBV30; D: TRBD2; CDR3: CAWNVLAGETQYF; DNA: TGTGCCTGGAACGTGTTAGCGGGAGAGACCCAGTACTTC
size: once; J: TRBJ2-7; V: TRBV9; D: .; CDR3: CASSVLSGAPLAEQYF; DNA: TGTGCCAGCAGCGTGCTGAGCGGAGCTCCCCTTGCGGAGCAGTACTTC
size: .; J: TRBJ2-7; V: TRBV7-3; D: TRBD2; CDR3: CASSLTSGNPGEQYF; DNA: TGTGCCAGCAGCTTAACTAGCGGGAACCCCGGCGAGCAGTACTTC
size: .; J: TRBJ1-1; V: TRBV18; D: .; CDR3: CASSPTRGGTEAFF; DNA: TGTGCCAGCTCACCAACTCGGGGAGGCACTGAAGCTTTCTTT